The 17 T cell receptor beta chains reported below all come from one sample, sequenced in a study of control samples from healthy donors and cancer patients. TCRdb keeps only in-frame clones here, not all; method: immunoSEQ multiplex PCR. Found here are some 80,000 clones, 85% to 90% of them singletons; the top ten hold about 5.5%. The sample consisted of blood. These receptor sequences come from a man aged 50-59 years in good health.

The genes are TRBV2 and TRBJ1-5, with 10 bases aligning to TRBD1. CDR3 size: 16 residues. Germline V gene sequence: CDR1 SNHLY, CDR2 FYNNEI. The V segment lost 5 bases and the J segment 4 bases; nucleotides outside the gene matches: 8. Here the CDR3 DNA reads TGTGCCAGCAGTCCGGGACAGGGGCAATCAAATCAGCCCCAGCATTTT. As protein: CASSPGQGQSNQPQHF.

The chain couples TRBV6-2 or TRBV6-3 to TRBJ1-5, with 9 bases lining up with TRBD1. The CDR3 runs to 18 residues. The germline V gene encodes CDR1 MNHEY and CDR2 SVGEGT. Trimming at V came to 5 bases and at J to 6 bases, leaving 17 bases not matched to a gene. Written as DNA, the CDR3 is TGTGCCAGCAGTCCAATGAAAACAGGGGGCTCTGTAGGTCAGCCCCAGCATTTT. Translation gives CASSPMKTGGSVGQPQHF.

The chain uses TRBV6-5 and TRBJ2-1; 14 bases agree with TRBD2. The J segment lost 9 bases and the V segment lost 8 bases, leaving 3 bases of the junction unmatched. This CDR3 is 13 amino acids long. The germline V gene has CDR1 MNHEY and CDR2 SVGAGI. This CDR3 is CASGLAGGPEQFF. CDR3 in DNA: TGTGCCAGCGGACTAGCGGGGGGTCCTGAGCAGTTCTTC.

This chain connects TRBV18 to TRBJ2-3, with no clear D. Germline values: CDR1 KGHSH, CDR2 LQKENI. The CDR3 spans 14 residues. V was shortened by 1 base and J by 2 bases, with 7 bases between the two germline ends. The CDR3 region has the DNA TGTGCCAGCTCACCACAGGGTACCACAGATACGCAGTATTTT. Amino acids: CASSPQGTTDTQYF.

V is TRBV19 and J is TRBJ1-1, with TRBD1 as a possible D gene (6 bases). Trimming stripped 9 bases from V and 1 base from J, with 15 bases between. Per germline, CDR1 LNHDA and CDR2 SQIVND (reference sequence). The CDR3 runs to 14 residues. In DNA form, the CDR3 reads TGTGCCAGCCACCCCCGGACAGAGAACACTGAAGCTTTCTTT. Amino acid sequence: CASHPRTENTEAFF.

V and J are TRBV5-5 and TRBJ1-2; tentative D call: TRBD1 (6 bases). The V gene lost 1 base and the J gene lost 4 bases, with 8 bases spanning the gap. The CDR3 is 13 residues long. Germline V CDR1 and CDR2: SGHKS, YYEKEE (reference sequence). CDR3 nucleotide sequence: TGTGCCAGCAGCTTGCAGGGGAGCTATGGCTACACCTTC. It encodes CASSLQGSYGYTF.

V gene TRBV3-1 (or the pseudogene TRBV3-2) combines with J gene TRBJ2-6, with D perhaps matching TRBD2 (5 bases). CDR1 is LGHDT, CDR2 YNNKEL, per germline (reference sequence). The CDR3 extends over 20 amino acids. V was cut by 0 bases and J by 0 bases, with 18 bases left in between. The CDR3 sequence: CASSQEFARLAGSGANVLTF. CDR3 sequence (DNA): TGTGCCAGCAGCCAAGAGTTTGCGCGTCTAGCTGGCTCTGGGGCCAACGTCCTGACTTTC.

This chain uses TRBV6-5 with TRBJ2-7; D not certain. The V end lost 0 bases, the J end lost 4 bases, and 7 bases lay between the germline ends. Germline lookup yields CDR1 MNHEY and CDR2 SVGAGI. The length of the CDR3 is 13 residues. CDR3: CASSYSRFYEQYF. The CDR3 DNA sequence: TGTGCCAGCAGTTACTCGAGATTTTACGAGCAGTACTTC.

The chain carries TRBV7-9 and TRBJ2-7; D gene unclear. V was pared by 4 bases and J by 6 bases, with 22 bases between. Germline CDR1 is SEHNR and CDR2 is FQNEAQ (reference sequence). The length of the CDR3 is 16 residues. CDR3 sequence: CASSSTDPGLLTEQYF. The CDR3 DNA reads as TGTGCCAGCAGCTCCACCGACCCGGGTCTTCTGACCGAGCAGTACTTC.

The chain has TRBV7-6 and TRBJ2-2, with 11 positions matching TRBD2. CDR1 is SGHVS and CDR2 is FNYEAQ in the germline V gene. This CDR3 region has 18 residues. Losses at the gene ends were 5 bases for V and 3 bases for J; bases not matched to a gene: 11. The CDR3 DNA is TGTGCCAGCAGCGCCGGGACTAGCGGCTCGGGTTACACCGGGGAGCTGTTTTTT. As protein: CASSAGTSGSGYTGELFF.

The chain has TRBV5-6 and TRBJ2-2; D ambiguous. CDR3 length equals 14 residues. Germline-derived CDR1 and CDR2 are SGHDT and YYEEEE. V lost 4 bases and J lost 5, with 12 bases in between. The CDR3 here is CASSPGSGTGELFF. CDR3 DNA: TGTGCCAGCAGCCCTGGGTCGGGTACCGGGGAGCTGTTTTTT.

This chain uses TRBV2 with TRBJ1-5; D is perhaps TRBD1 (5 bases). The CDR3 consists of 14 residues. Trimming cost V 4 bases and J 2 bases, with 9 bases left between them. From germline, CDR1 is SNHLY and CDR2 FYNNEI. The CDR3 DNA reads TGTGCCAGCAGTGGGCAGGGAGGCAATCAGCCCCAGCATTTT. Amino acid sequence: CASSGQGGNQPQHF.

This clone occurred once. The CDR3 loop reads CASSPRTDMNTEAFF. The CDR3 DNA is TGTGCCAGCTCACCTCGGACAGACATGAACACTGAAGCTTTCTTT. The V and J genes are TRBV18 and TRBJ1-1, with D maybe TRBD1 (6 bases). V was clipped by 3 bases and J by 0 bases, with 11 bases between them. This CDR3 contains 15 residues. Germline V gene data show CDR1 as KGHSH and CDR2 as LQKENI.

The chain uses TRBV7-6 and TRBJ1-1; 8 bases match TRBD1. The germline V gene has CDR1 SGHVS and CDR2 FNYEAQ. J lost 0 bases, V lost 5 bases, and 5 bases had no gene match. The CDR3 is made up of 15 amino acids. CDR3 residues: CASSRTTGVNTEAFF. CDR3 bases: TGTGCCAGCAGCCGAACGACAGGGGTGAACACTGAAGCTTTCTTT. The full variable domain, in which reference TRBV7-6 and TRBJ1-1 provide the parts outside the CDR3, is GAGVSQSPRYKVTKRGQDVALRCDPISGHVSLYWYRQALGQGPEFLTYFNYEAQQDKSGLPNDRFSAERPEGSISTLTIQRTEQRDSAMYRCASSRTTGVNTEAFFGQGTRLTVV.

The CDR3: CASSQPQVGPDTQYF. The CDR3 DNA reads TGTGCCAGCAGCCAACCTCAGGTGGGGCCAGATACGCAGTATTTT. The chain is built from TRBV3-1 (or the pseudogene TRBV3-2) and TRBJ2-3; D is perhaps TRBD1 (5 bases). The V gene's germline CDR1 is LGHDT and CDR2 YNNKEL (reference sequence). The CDR3 length is 15 residues. V lost 2 bases to trimming and J lost 4 bases, with 13 bases between them.

This rearrangement joins TRBV29-1 to TRBJ2-6; 8 positions match TRBD1. The CDR3 is 18 amino acids. V trimming: 4 bases; J trimming: 2 bases; junction bases outside the gene matches: 13. Germline V gene sequence: CDR1 SQVTM, CDR2 ANQGSEA. The chain's CDR3 is CSVGRGGQGVTGANVLTF. The CDR3, as DNA: TGCAGCGTTGGAAGAGGAGGACAGGGAGTTACTGGGGCCAACGTCCTGACTTTC.

The rearrangement uses TRBV10-2 and TRBJ1-3; D is unclear. Germline assignment: CDR1 WSHSY and CDR2 SAAADI. This CDR3 comprises 16 residues. The V gene lost 4 bases and the J gene lost 0 bases, with 13 bases spanning the gap. The CDR3 nucleotides read TGCGCCAGCAGTGTAAGTCCCAGGAACTCTGGAAACACCATATATTTT. It is translated as CASSVSPRNSGNTIYF.